The 5 T cell receptor beta chains reported below all come from one sample, sequenced in a study of T cells in Graves' hyperthyroidism and ophthalmopathy. Authors of the study amplified TCR beta CDR3 regions from RNA transcripts. The HTBI primer set drove a first-round RT-PCR of the TCR CDR3. In TCRdb, the multiplex PCR reads were re-called with MiXCR into one record per CDR3 protein. The table shows 550,000 to 700,000 distinct CDR3 sequences, with about half occurring only once. Sequencing was performed on peripheral blood or thyroid tissue (not recorded which). The receptors stem from an adult woman with Graves' disease, either hyperthyroidism or ophthalmopathy (not recorded which).

At least ten counts were recorded for this clonotype. The rearrangement uses TRBV7-9 and TRBJ1-1, with D unresolved. Trimming removed 1 base at V and 2 bases at J, with 11 bases between. The CDR3 is made up of 15 amino acids. In germline, CDR1 is SEHNR, CDR2 FQNEAQ (reference sequence). CDR3 region: CASSLEVGHNTEAFF. The DNA for the CDR3 is TGTGCCAGCAGCTTAGAAGTCGGCCATAACACTGAAGCTTTCTTT.

This chain's CDR3 is CATSDVSGVNNEQFF. CDR3 nucleotides: TGTGCCACCAGTGACGTTAGCGGGGTAAACAATGAGCAGTTCTTC. The V and J genes are TRBV24-1 and TRBJ2-1; 8 bases fit TRBD2. With 4 bases clipped from V and 5 bases from J, the junction kept 6 bases outside the gene matches. Germline CDR1 KGHDR, CDR2 SFDVKD. The CDR3 sequence is 15 residues long.

This clonotype was recorded at least ten times. V is TRBV10-3 and J is TRBJ1-5; 7 bases agree with TRBD1. This CDR3 comprises 14 residues. Germline CDR1 reads ENHRY; CDR2 reads SYGVKD. V trimming: 4 bases; J trimming: 3 bases; junction bases outside the gene matches: 3. This CDR3 reads CAISGGGNNQPQHF. CDR3 nucleotide sequence: TGTGCCATCAGTGGAGGGGGCAACAATCAGCCCCAGCATTTT.

The table lists this clonotype with many counts. The gene calls are TRBV13 and TRBJ2-2; 7 bases are shared with TRBD1. Germline CDR1 reads PRHDT; CDR2 reads FYEKMQ (reference sequence). CDR3 length: 17 residues. After removal of 4 bases from V and 0 bases from J, the junction contained 8 bases not matched to a gene. The DNA of the CDR3 is TGTGCCAGCAGCTCGTTGGACAGGTACGCGAACACCGGGGAGCTGTTTTTT. Protein: CASSSLDRYANTGELFF.

The chain uses TRBV7-8 and TRBJ2-7; 11 bases match TRBD1. The V segment lost 5 bases and the J segment 2 bases; nucleotides outside the gene matches: 5. This CDR3 is 15 amino acids long. Germline lookup yields CDR1 SGHVS and CDR2 FQNEAQ. CDR3 coding DNA: TGTGCCAGCAGCATTTTGGACAGGGGGCCCTACGAGCAGTACTTC. Translated: CASSILDRGPYEQYF.